This record covers a single T cell receptor (beta chain). Only a few counts were recorded for this clone. It has no known antigen specificity. The input lacks base qualities; no much larger clone sits a single base away. The data were taken from a study of cytomegalovirus exposure and HLA in healthy donors (dated by TCRdb to 2015 to 2018). Turning to the overall study: An earlier analysis of around 600 of the donors reported roughly 270 Gb of sequence data and 117 million unique TCR beta sequences from about 200 million T cells. An earlier analysis of 587 of the donors used high-throughput TCR beta sequencing to judge whether each TCR beta V gene segment behaved as functional or pseudogenic. Four or five DR-DQ haplotypes were treated as single units for association and clustering because of strong linkage in the cohort. To predict cytomegalovirus infection status, the study combined high-throughput TCR immunosequencing, statistical association of individual TCRs with disease status, and machine learning. All discovery cohort repertoires had been generated using a single sequencing platform. The study aimed to test whether signatures of past pathogen exposure could be identified by cataloging public T cell receptors. In the later analysis, no new phenotypic data were used to find candidate immune exposures; instead, reliance was placed on TCR beta sequences and their occurrence across donors. Among 398 genotyped donors of the cohort, an average of around 240,000 unique TCR beta nucleotide sequences were sequenced per donor, roughly 20% of them non-productive. Both class I and class II loci were covered by HLA typing, at four-digit resolution. Genome-wide SNP genotypes for about 60% of the roughly 670 donors were used in a later genetic analysis, which treated that subset as a discovery cohort. Donor age, sex, ethnicity and CMV serostatus were compiled alongside the repertoire data. Typing coverage varied by locus: roughly 629-640 donors for A, B, C, DRB1 and DQB1; more than 500 for DQA1; around 570 for DPA1; around 450 for DPB1. The T cell repertoires of 666 subjects were profiled by immunosequencing and related to cytomegalovirus serostatus. To study patterns of TCR occurrence, a later analysis re-analyzed previously published TCR beta repertoires from around 670 donors and added high-resolution HLA genotyping. Of the 300 to 500 genotyped donors, roughly 80% were placed in the genetic ancestry cluster associated with self-reported Caucasian donors. Approximately 310 gigabases of sequencing data and approximately 91 million unique TCR sequences made up an early release that covered under 750 HLA-typed donors. Along with the roughly 610-subject first cohort, a separate validation cohort of over 90 different subjects was used.

The research as a whole found: Most CMV-associated TCR beta chains appeared to be HLA-restricted in a later analysis, and the HLA associations seemed to be driven largely by CMV exposure. The authors suggested that the approach could potentially be generalized to other disease states and immunological phenotypes. A later analysis found that HLA-associated TCR beta chains were more clonally expanded and had lower generation probabilities than equally common non-associated chains. Roughly uniform sequencing depth across donors was assumed in presence/absence analyses, although this assumption may not hold. The 87-base-pair reads could not distinguish some IMGT-functional V segments, including TRBV6-2 and TRBV6-3, so those segments were excluded. The study listed 150 to 200 TCR beta chains as associated with cytomegalovirus. Because counts were too low, more than 15 rarely observed V segments, including chromosome 9 orphons, were left out of the earlier analysis of a few hundred of the donors. Immune exposure information for the cohort was limited to CMV serostatus. A cluster of highly shared sequence variants was judged likely to represent a technical artifact of the sequencing pipeline. While some public TCRs were present in many individuals, most TCR sequences turned up only very rarely across donors. In vitro tests confirmed that a few of the cytomegalovirus-associated TCR beta chains recognize cytomegalovirus antigens. V-gene and J-gene trimming of TCR beta chains was associated with a missense DCLRE1C variant in a later genetic analysis, and the association was replicated in an independent cohort. Because some donors lacked HLA typing at each locus, the association tests relied only on the typed subset. Strong co-occurrence of HLA alleles, especially DR and DQ, made assigning TCR associations to individual alleles difficult. In a later analysis, several top co-occurrence clusters were reported to appear linked to parvovirus B19, influenza, CMV and Epstein-Barr virus. The cohort was sequenced for TCR beta chains only, and without alpha or paired-chain data the features that could be detected were limited. Broadly in line with IMGT annotations, most TCR beta V segments showed up in productive rearrangements about 87% or about 30% of the time in an earlier analysis of approximately 640 of the donors. Specific HLA alleles were associated with over 15,000 TCR beta sequences at a false discovery rate of 0.05 in a later analysis. Linkage disequilibrium might explain the correlated functional status among segregating V segments, but an unknown experimental factor could not be ruled out. A further reported finding was that TCR beta sequences accurately predicted the HLA-A and HLA-B alleles for most subjects in the first cohort. The classifier was reported to diagnose cytomegalovirus status with high specificity and sensitivity in both the original and validation cohorts. In a later analysis, TCR association rates were found to vary across HLA loci, with the most associated TCRs seen for DRB1 alleles and the fewest for HLA-C alleles. According to a later genetic analysis, donors in an Asian-associated ancestry cluster had fewer N-insertions in productive TCRs than the roughly 700-donor mean.

Taken from cysteine to phenylalanine, the CDR3 has 14 residues. The DNA shown is the 42-base CDR3, in frame from base 1. CDR1 and CDR2 (MGHRA, YSYEKL) derive from the germline V gene. Between the V and J ends, shortened by 4 bases and 2 bases respectively, the junction contains 11 bases. The protocol used for the library was the immunoSEQ multiplex PCR assay. For the multiplex PCR, a mixture combining 60 forward primers for TCR Vbeta segments and 13 reverse primers for TCR Jbeta segments was used. The CDR3 region of rearranged TCR beta genes was amplified from genomic DNA with a multiplex PCR assay. Amplified TCR beta libraries were sequenced as 87-base-pair reads on the Illumina HiSeq System. On the study's bioinformatics: In a later analysis, tens of millions of unique TCR beta chains were counted across the approximately 640 repertoires, and approximately 11 million of these chains were shared by at least two donors. A nearest-neighbor algorithm error-corrected the raw reads and collapsed the reads into unique sequences, merging closely related sequences to remove PCR and sequencing errors. V, D and J gene segments were assigned by aligning CDR3 sequences to IMGT reference sequences. For a sequence to be retained, at least a six-nucleotide match to both a V gene segment and a J gene segment was required. Rearrangements were classified as productive when the CDR3 lacked stop codons and remained in frame with V and J, and all other rearrangements were classified as non-productive. Following IMGT convention, CDR3 was defined as the stretch from the second conserved V-encoded cysteine to the conserved J-encoded phenylalanine. The earlier analysis of about 640 of the donors excluded any sequence lacking an unambiguous match to a single V gene segment. In an earlier analysis of more than 500 of the donors, a V segment was called functional when productive rearrangements were above 56.7%, and segregating when the standard deviation between donors exceeded 5%. A statistical classification framework was built for diagnosing cytomegalovirus status from the catalog of TCR beta chain sequences. V and J gene assignment, in a later analysis, came from comparing TCR nucleotide sequences with IMGT/GENE-DB human TR gene sequences. In a later analysis, CDR3 sequences and most-parsimonious VDJ recombination scenarios were assigned using the TCRdist pipeline. A later analysis defined each TCR beta chain by its CDR3 amino acid sequence plus V-gene family, and excluded reads lacking a unique V-gene family. To address suspected cross-contamination and a sequencing artifact, a later analysis removed 450 to 700 highly shared, low-generation-probability nucleotide sequences. In a later analysis, a clonal expansion index for each public chain was calculated from normalized within-repertoire ranks of inferred template counts. A later analysis computed generation probabilities with a VDJ recombination model fitted to out-of-frame rearrangements, and checked the results against IGoR. A later analysis scored TCR-TCR, TCR-HLA and TCR-CMV co-occurrence with hypergeometric tests, applying a repertoire-size bias correction to TCR pairs. In a later analysis, false discovery rates were estimated by permuting HLA or CMV assignments 20 times. A later analysis grouped co-occurring TCRs with DBSCAN, adding TCRdist sequence similarity when clustering within HLA-allele-positive subsets. Repertoires with fewer than 30,000 or more than 120,000 public chains were left out of co-occurrence clustering, as were about 5 repertoires with anomalous nucleotide sharing. The table comes from immuneACCESS by way of TCRdb, which keeps in-frame sequences with V and J called. Part of the clones is missing from these tables; in studies checked, under half for an unresolved V gene and the rest for unknown reasons. The V and J calls and clone size are taken from that table; D and trimming were inferred from the DNA. The sample table contains some 200,000 clones; only one count was recorded for 8.5% to 10% of them. The leading ten clones occupy over 1% of the sample.

In total, 666 healthy bone marrow donors made up the cohort. Cohort members were all nominally healthy when sampled, although unrecorded immune exposures were likely present. The donor was CMV seropositive and belonged to the group of 250 to 300 seropositive cohort members. Every donor gave a peripheral blood sample, and the peripheral blood mononuclear cells from that sample were used for TCR beta sequencing. Genomic DNA was extracted from the blood cell samples with the Qiagen DNeasy Blood Extraction Kit. Here the chain combines TRBV4-1 and TRBJ2-5, and TRBD1 may be the D gene, going by 5 matching bases. Material: PBMCs. The TCR was taken from a woman in her 30s in good health and CMV-seropositive. The CDR3 region: CASSRVQGQETQYF. The sequenced DNA: TGCGCCAGCAGCCGCGTCCAGGGTCAAGAGACCCAGTACTTC.